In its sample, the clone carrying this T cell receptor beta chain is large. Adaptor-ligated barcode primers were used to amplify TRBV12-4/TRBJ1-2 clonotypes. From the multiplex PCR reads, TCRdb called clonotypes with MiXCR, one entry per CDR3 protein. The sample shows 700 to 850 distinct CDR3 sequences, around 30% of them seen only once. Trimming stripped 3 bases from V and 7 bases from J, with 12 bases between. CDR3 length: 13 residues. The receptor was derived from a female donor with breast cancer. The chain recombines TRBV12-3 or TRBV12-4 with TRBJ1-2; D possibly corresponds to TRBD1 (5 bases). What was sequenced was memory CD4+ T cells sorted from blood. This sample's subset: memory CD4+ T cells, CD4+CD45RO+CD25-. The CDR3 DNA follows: TGTGCCAGCAGTTTGTCCAGTCAGGGTGGCTACACCTTC. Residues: CASSLSSQGGYTF.